The 11 T cell receptor beta chains in this list originate from one sample, sequenced in a study of siplizumab effects on memory and regulatory T cells. Clones were read by immunoSEQ multiplex PCR, and TCRdb kept only the in-frame ones, dropping some. The sample holds over 85,000 clones, around nine tenths seen once. What was sequenced was CD4+ T cells sorted from blood. The receptors shown here come from a human donor in good health.

The gene calls are TRBV7-3 and TRBJ2-3; the D is unclear. The germline V gene has CDR1 SGHTA and CDR2 FQGTGA. V lost 5 bases, J lost 6 bases, and 9 bases lay in between. This CDR3 has 12 amino acids. Here the CDR3 DNA reads TGTGCCAGCAGCCCTACCCAGGATACGCAGTATTTT. It translates to CASSPTQDTQYF. The whole variable domain, remainder taken from reference TRBV7-3 and TRBJ2-3, is GAGVSQTPSNKVTEKGKYVELRCDPISGHTALYWYRQSLGQGPEFLIYFQGTGAADDSGLPNDRFFAVRPEGSVSTLKIQRTERGDSAVYLCASSPTQDTQYFGPGTRLTVL.

This rearrangement joins TRBV30 to TRBJ2-7; 8 nucleotides align to TRBD1. CDR1 and CDR2 from the germline V gene are GTSNPN and SVGIG (reference sequence). The CDR3 contains 15 residues. The trim removed 2 bases at V and 4 bases at J, leaving 10 bases unmatched. The CDR3 reads CAWSPRTGFYYEQYF. Written as DNA, the CDR3 is TGTGCCTGGAGTCCCAGGACAGGGTTTTATTACGAGCAGTACTTC.

This clone was detected once. CDR3 amino acids: CASSHDRGRNTEAFF. DNA for the CDR3: TGTGCCAGCAGCCACGACAGGGGTAGAAACACTGAAGCTTTCTTT. This chain connects TRBV6-5 to TRBJ1-1; 8 nucleotides match TRBD1. The CDR3 length is 15 residues. The ends lost 6 bases at V and 2 bases at J; junction bases unmatched: 8. Germline CDR1 is MNHEY and CDR2 is SVGAGI.

The chain is built from TRBV18 and TRBJ1-1; the D is unclear. Germline CDR1 KGHSH, CDR2 LQKENI. Trimming pared 2 bases from V and 1 base from J, leaving 8 bases between. CDR3 size: 14 residues. CDR3 in amino acids: CASSPSAKNTEAFF. In DNA form, the CDR3 reads TGTGCCAGCTCACCATCGGCCAAGAACACTGAAGCTTTCTTT.

This chain connects TRBV5-1 to TRBJ1-1, with D hard to call. The V gene lost 3 bases and the J gene lost 1 base, with 19 bases spanning the gap. The CDR3 has 17 residues. Germline CDR1 reads SGHRS; CDR2 reads YFSETQ. CDR3 residues: CASSSRPTRRTNTEAFF. CDR3 DNA: TGCGCCAGCAGCTCAAGACCTACACGAAGGACGAACACTGAAGCTTTCTTT. Full variable domain (rest looked up from reference TRBV5-1 and TRBJ1-1): KAGVTQTPRYLIKTRGQQVTLSCSPISGHRSVSWYQQTPGQGLQFLFEYFSETQRNKGNFPGRFSGRQFSNSRSEMNVSTLELGDSALYLCASSSRPTRRTNTEAFFGQGTRLTVV.

V gene TRBV29-1 combines with J gene TRBJ1-1; the D is unclear. Germline V gene data show CDR1 as SQVTM and CDR2 as ANQGSEA. The CDR3 spans 13 residues. V was trimmed by 6 bases and J by 4 bases, leaving 15 bases between them. The CDR3 DNA reads as TGCAGCGTAGAGGGCTTATCAAGCACTGAAGCTTTCTTT. The encoded protein is CSVEGLSSTEAFF.

This clone has a single count. Its ends do not fully match the called genes, so a read error is possible. This rearrangement joins TRBV28 to TRBJ2-1; D tentatively fits TRBD1 or TRBD2 (6 bases each). This CDR3 spans 12 amino acids. Germline V CDR1 and CDR2: MDHEN, SYDVKM. CDR3 amino acids: CASSSRARGVVF. The DNA of the CDR3 is TGTGCCAGCAGTTCCCGGGCAAGGGGGGTGGTCTTC.

The chain uses TRBV4-1 and TRBJ2-2, with unresolved D. Germline V gene data show CDR1 as MGHRA and CDR2 as YSYEKL. The V gene lost 1 base and the J gene lost 4 bases, with 4 bases spanning the gap. This CDR3 region has 13 residues. CDR3: CASSQVSTGELFF. In nucleotides, the CDR3 is TGCGCCAGCAGCCAAGTTAGCACCGGGGAGCTGTTTTTT.

A single count supports this clone. The chain recombines TRBV4-1 with TRBJ1-2; a possible D gene is TRBD1 (5 bases). V was trimmed by 1 base and J by 6 bases, leaving 9 bases between them. The CDR3 has 13 residues. The germline gives CDR1 MGHRA, CDR2 YSYEKL. The CDR3, as DNA: TGCGCCAGCAGCCAAGGGCCCAGGGATGGCTACACCTTC. Translation gives CASSQGPRDGYTF.

This rearrangement joins TRBV7-3 to TRBJ2-1; 16 positions match TRBD2. From germline, CDR1 is SGHTA and CDR2 FQGTGA. CDR3 size: 14 residues. V was clipped by 4 bases and J by 16 bases; unmatched bases: 7. The CDR3 region is CASSSGLAGGPIFF. The CDR3 DNA reads TGTGCCAGCAGCTCGGGACTAGCGGGAGGGCCGATTTTCTTC.

J is TRBJ2-1 and V is TRBV19; 9 nucleotides line up with TRBD1. This CDR3 comprises 14 residues. Germline CDR1 is LNHDA and CDR2 is SQIVND (reference sequence). V was pared by 8 bases and J by 6 bases, with 8 bases of the junction left unmatched. The chain's CDR3 is CASSTGGAFNEQFF. The DNA of the CDR3 is TGTGCCAGTTCCACAGGGGGCGCATTCAATGAGCAGTTCTTC.